This TCR beta chain was recorded in a study of graft-versus-host responses after intestinal transplantation. The study, taken as a whole, reports: Circulating GvH clones peaking coincided with falling HvG clones soon after transplant. Some GvH clones appeared in ileal mucosa or blood before recipient bone marrow. Allografts of patients with graft-donor T cell macrochimerism showed high graft-versus-host to host-versus-graft clone ratios.

As to this clone: No antigen is known for it.

Assay: immunoSEQ multiplex PCR; the TCRdb copy retains only in-frame clones and omits some. The repertoire includes more than 70,000 clones, almost 90% of them detected once, and around 0.1% sits in the top ten. Germline CDR1 reads ENHRY; CDR2 reads SYGVKD. The CDR3 is 14 residues long. V lost 0 bases to trimming and J lost 4 bases, with 8 bases between them. This TCR came from a human donor who received an intestinal transplant. V is TRBV10-3 and J is TRBJ2-3; D is unclear. The starting material was unstimulated CD4+ T cells sorted from spleen or lymph node cells, obtained before intestinal transplant. CDR3 residues: CAISESLEADTQYF. In nucleotides, the CDR3 is TGTGCCATCAGTGAGTCGCTAGAGGCAGATACGCAGTATTTT.